A selection of T cell receptor beta chains follows, all from one sample in a study of Graves' ophthalmopathy and Graves' hyperthyroidism. TCRdb re-called the multiplex PCR reads with MiXCR, one entry per CDR3 protein. Of about 740,000 distinct CDR3 sequences in the sample, roughly 41% were seen once. Sequencing was carried out using peripheral blood. These receptors came from an adult man with Graves' ophthalmopathy. Each CDR3 is given with its conserved first and last residue. D genes are given only for firm matches. Where a row states a size, it is once, few, many or the class of an expanded clone; other rows omit it.

abundance | j_gene | v_gene | d_gene | CDR3aa | CDR3nt
. | TRBJ2-7 | TRBV29-1 | TRBD2 | CSSYQRGGYEQYF | TGCAGCAGTTACCAGCGGGGGGGCTACGAGCAGTACTTC
. | TRBJ2-2 | TRBV14 | TRBD2 | CASKRTSWGTGELFF | TGTGCCAGCAAGCGGACTAGCTGGGGCACCGGGGAGCTGTTTTTT
few | TRBJ2-7 | TRBV7-9 | . | CASSQDSGGGGEQYF | TGTGCCAGCAGCCAAGATTCCGGAGGGGGGGGAGAGCAGTACTTC
many | TRBJ1-2 | TRBV29-1 | . | CSVGGDDGYTF | TGCAGCGTTGGTGGGGATGATGGCTACACCTTC
few | TRBJ2-2 | TRBV7-7 | TRBD2 | CASSPRLAGEAGELFF | TGTGCCAGCAGCCCCAGACTAGCGGGAGAGGCCGGGGAGCTGTTTTTT
. | TRBJ1-6 | TRBV25-1 | . | CASSYFQGGSYNSPLHF | TGTGCCAGCAGTTACTTCCAGGGCGGTTCCTATAATTCACCCCTCCACTTT
few | TRBJ1-2 | TRBV15 | . | CATSRGREAYGYTF | TGTGCCACCAGCAGAGGCAGGGAGGCCTATGGCTACACCTTC
many | TRBJ1-2 | TRBV7-9 | . | CASSLVRLNYGYTF | TGTGCCAGCAGCTTAGTTCGCCTTAATTATGGCTACACCTTC
many | TRBJ1-2 | TRBV10-3 | TRBD1 | CAISEFQGDRGYTF | TGTGCCATCAGTGAGTTTCAGGGGGATCGTGGCTACACCTTC
few | TRBJ2-3 | TRBV7-2 | . | CASSPRLADTQYF | TGTGCCAGCAGCCCCAGACTAGCAGATACGCAGTATTTT
. | TRBJ2-2 | TRBV25-1 | . | CASSEDIRGTGELFF | TGTGCCAGCAGCGAAGACATACGGGGCACCGGGGAGCTGTTTTTT
few | TRBJ2-6 | TRBV5-6 | . | CASSFRSVLGFSGANVLTF | TGTGCCAGCAGCTTTAGATCCGTCTTGGGATTCTCTGGGGCCAACGTCCTGACTTTC
many | TRBJ2-2 | TRBV29-1 | . | CSVEDGRANTGELFF | TGCAGCGTTGAAGATGGCAGGGCGAACACCGGGGAGCTGTTTTTT
. | TRBJ2-7 | TRBV9 | . | CASSLPADSSYEQYF | TGTGCCAGCAGTTTACCCGCCGACAGCTCCTACGAGCAGTACTTC
. | TRBJ2-7 | TRBV2 | TRBD2 | CASRRTSDDHEQYF | TGTGCCAGCAGAAGGACTAGCGACGACCACGAGCAGTACTTC
. | TRBJ1-1 | TRBV10-3 | . | CAQLGSHPLNTEAFF | TGTGCCCAGTTAGGGTCCCACCCTCTGAACACTGAAGCTTTCTTT
. | TRBJ1-5 | TRBV2 | TRBD1 | CASQYMDRGQPQHF | TGTGCCAGCCAATATATGGACAGGGGTCAGCCCCAGCATTTT
few | TRBJ2-7 | TRBV11-2 | . | CASSQGVGLRRYEQYF | TGTGCCAGCAGCCAAGGTGTAGGTCTACGCCGCTACGAGCAGTACTTC
. | TRBJ1-5 | TRBV24-1 | TRBD1 | CTPRLDRVNSNQPQHF | TGTACCCCTCGTTTGGACAGGGTGAACAGCAATCAGCCCCAGCATTTT
few | TRBJ2-7 | TRBV11-3 | . | CASSLGPASTYEQYF | TGTGCCAGCAGCTTAGGGCCGGCCAGCACCTACGAGCAGTACTTC
few | TRBJ1-1 | TRBV19 | . | CASRSYTEAFF | TGTGCCAGTAGGAGTTACACTGAAGCTTTCTTT
few | TRBJ2-7 | TRBV11-2 | . | CASSQDAYEQYF | TGTGCCAGCAGCCAAGATGCCTACGAGCAGTACTTC
. | TRBJ1-6 | TRBV2 | TRBD1 | CASRNSGTGYFALHF | TGTGCCAGCAGAAACTCCGGGACAGGGTATTTTGCCCTCCACTTT
few | TRBJ2-7 | TRBV27 | . | CASSSHGGYEQYF | TGTGCCAGCAGTAGCCATGGGGGCTACGAGCAGTACTTC
many | TRBJ1-1 | TRBV10-2 | TRBD1 | CASTRTGNTEAFF | TGCGCCAGCACCCGGACAGGGAACACTGAAGCTTTCTTT
few | TRBJ2-7 | TRBV7-8 | . | CASSQDRQGIWYEQYF | TGTGCCAGCAGCCAAGATCGGCAGGGGATTTGGTACGAGCAGTACTTC
. | TRBJ1-6 | TRBV11-1 | TRBD1 | CASSPGGQGAFFLHF | TGTGCCAGCAGCCCAGGAGGACAGGGGGCTTTTTTCCTCCACTTT
. | TRBJ2-6 | TRBV14 | . | CASSQAGSGTEAF | TGTGCCAGCAGCCAAGCAGGGTCGGGCACTGAAGCTTTC
. | TRBJ1-1 | TRBV19 | . | CASSIKGPGATEAFF | TGTGCCAGTAGTATAAAGGGACCTGGGGCGACTGAAGCTTTCTTT
. | TRBJ2-3 | TRBV19 | . | CASTIGGTDTQYF | TGTGCCAGTACCATAGGAGGAACAGATACGCAGTATTTT
. | TRBJ2-7 | TRBV11-2 | . | CASSRLVDEQYF | TGTGCCAGCAGCCGACTAGTGGACGAGCAGTACTTC